This T cell receptor beta chain was documented in a study of shared clonotypes between healthy human individuals. Trimming pared 0 bases from V and 4 bases from J, leaving 11 bases between. Looked up from germline, CDR1 is SGHRS and CDR2 is YFSETQ. This CDR3 has 15 residues. Sequencing used immunoSEQ multiplex PCR; TCRdb keeps in-frame clones, though not all of them. The sample records fewer than 700,000 clones, 70% to 80% being singletons. The gene calls are TRBV5-1 and TRBJ2-1; D uncertain. The TCR originated in a middle-aged woman in good health. Some clones in this sample may be carry-over from other donors' samples. The sequenced material came from PBMCs. For the CDR3, the DNA is TGCGCCAGCAGCTTGGGACTCCCCGCATACAATGAGCAGTTCTTC. As protein: CASSLGLPAYNEQFF.